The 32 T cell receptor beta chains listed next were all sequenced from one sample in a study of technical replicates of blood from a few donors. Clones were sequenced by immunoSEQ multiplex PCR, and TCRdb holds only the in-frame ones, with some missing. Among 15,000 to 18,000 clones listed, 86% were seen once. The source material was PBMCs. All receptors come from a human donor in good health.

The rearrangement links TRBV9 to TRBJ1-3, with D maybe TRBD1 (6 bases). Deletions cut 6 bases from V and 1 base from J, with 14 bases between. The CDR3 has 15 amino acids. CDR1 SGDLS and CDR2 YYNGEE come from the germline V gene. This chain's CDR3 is CASTLGGASGNTIYF. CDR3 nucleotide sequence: TGTGCCAGCACCTTGGGGGGGGCGTCTGGAAACACCATATATTTT.

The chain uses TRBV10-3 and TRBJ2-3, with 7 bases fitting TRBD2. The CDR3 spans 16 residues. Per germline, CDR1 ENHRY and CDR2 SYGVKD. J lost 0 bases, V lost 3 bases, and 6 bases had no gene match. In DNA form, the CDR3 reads TGTGCCATCAGTGACCGAAATAGCGGGAGCACAGATACGCAGTATTTT. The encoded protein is CAISDRNSGSTDTQYF.

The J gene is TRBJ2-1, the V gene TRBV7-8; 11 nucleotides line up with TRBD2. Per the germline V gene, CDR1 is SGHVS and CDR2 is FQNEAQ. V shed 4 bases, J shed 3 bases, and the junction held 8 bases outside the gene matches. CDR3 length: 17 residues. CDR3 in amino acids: CASSSGSTSGSYNEQFF. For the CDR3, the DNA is TGTGCCAGCAGCTCAGGTTCAACTAGCGGGAGCTACAATGAGCAGTTCTTC.

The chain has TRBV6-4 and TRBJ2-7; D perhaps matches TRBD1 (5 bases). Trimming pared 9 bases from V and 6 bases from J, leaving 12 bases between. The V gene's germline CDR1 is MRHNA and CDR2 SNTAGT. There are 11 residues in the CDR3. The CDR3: CASGHSIEQYF. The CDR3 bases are TGTGCCAGTGGACATTCGATCGAGCAGTACTTC.

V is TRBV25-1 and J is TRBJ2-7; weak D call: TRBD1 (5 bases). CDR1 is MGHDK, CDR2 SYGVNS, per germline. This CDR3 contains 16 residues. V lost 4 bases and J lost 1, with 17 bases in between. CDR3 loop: CASSANLGVGSYEQYF. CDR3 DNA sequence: TGTGCCAGCAGTGCCAATTTAGGGGTCGGGTCCTACGAGCAGTACTTC.

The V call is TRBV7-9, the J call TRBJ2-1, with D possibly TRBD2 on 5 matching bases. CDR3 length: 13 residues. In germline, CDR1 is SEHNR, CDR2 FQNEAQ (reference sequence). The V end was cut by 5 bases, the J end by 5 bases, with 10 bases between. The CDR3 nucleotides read TGTGCCAGCAGCGGAGGCGGAAACAATGAGCAGTTCTTC. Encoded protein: CASSGGGNNEQFF.

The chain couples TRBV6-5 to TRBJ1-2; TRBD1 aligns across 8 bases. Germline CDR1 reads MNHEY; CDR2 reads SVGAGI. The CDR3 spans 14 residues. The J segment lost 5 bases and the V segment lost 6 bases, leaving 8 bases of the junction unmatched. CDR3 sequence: CASSLDRAGYGYTF. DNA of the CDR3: TGTGCCAGCAGCCTGGACAGGGCGGGATATGGCTACACCTTC.

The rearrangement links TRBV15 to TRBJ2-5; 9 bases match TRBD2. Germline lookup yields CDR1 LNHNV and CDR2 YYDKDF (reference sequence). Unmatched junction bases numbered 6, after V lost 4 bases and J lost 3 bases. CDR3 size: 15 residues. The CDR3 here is CATSKPTSGKETQYF. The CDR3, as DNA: TGTGCCACCAGCAAACCGACTAGCGGAAAAGAGACCCAGTACTTC.

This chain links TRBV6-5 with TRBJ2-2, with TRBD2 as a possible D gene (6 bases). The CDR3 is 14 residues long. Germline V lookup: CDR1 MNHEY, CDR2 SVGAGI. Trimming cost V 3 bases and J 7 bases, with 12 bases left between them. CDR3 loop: CASSYTGEGGELFF. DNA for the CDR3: TGTGCCAGCAGTTATACGGGAGAAGGCGGGGAGCTGTTTTTT.

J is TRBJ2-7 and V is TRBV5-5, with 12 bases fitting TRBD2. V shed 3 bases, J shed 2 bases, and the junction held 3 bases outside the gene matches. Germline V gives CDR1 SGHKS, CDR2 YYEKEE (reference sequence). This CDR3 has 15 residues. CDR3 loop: CASSYGLAGPYEQYF. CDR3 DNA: TGTGCCAGCAGCTATGGACTAGCGGGACCCTACGAGCAGTACTTC.

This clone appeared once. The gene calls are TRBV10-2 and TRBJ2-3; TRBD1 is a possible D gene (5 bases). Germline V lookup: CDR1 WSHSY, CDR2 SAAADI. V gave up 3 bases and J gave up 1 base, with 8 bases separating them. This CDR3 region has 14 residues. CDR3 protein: CASSDLQGTDTQYF. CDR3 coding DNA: TGCGCCAGCAGTGACTTACAGGGCACAGATACGCAGTATTTT.

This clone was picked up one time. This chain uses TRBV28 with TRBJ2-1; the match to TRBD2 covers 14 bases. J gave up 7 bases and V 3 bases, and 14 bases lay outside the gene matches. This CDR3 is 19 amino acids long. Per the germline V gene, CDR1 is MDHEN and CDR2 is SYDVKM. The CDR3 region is CASSLLLRLAGGKSNEQFF. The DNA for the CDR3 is TGTGCCAGCAGTTTGCTCCTCCGACTAGCGGGAGGGAAATCTAATGAGCAGTTCTTC.

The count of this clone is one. In nucleotides, the CDR3 is TGTGCCAGTCTGGAGTCAATTGGGAGGAGCACTGAAGCTTTCTTT. It translates to CASLESIGRSTEAFF. The chain combines TRBV19 with TRBJ1-1; D ambiguous. Germline V lookup: CDR1 LNHDA, CDR2 SQIVND (reference sequence). CDR3 size: 15 residues. Trimming stripped 8 bases from V and 4 bases from J, with 20 bases between. The whole variable domain, filled in from reference TRBV19 and TRBJ1-1, reads DGGITQSPKYLFRKEGQNVTLSCEQNLNHDAMYWYRQDPGQGLRLIYYSQIVNDFQKGDIAEGYSVSREKKESFPLTVTSAQKNPTAFYLCASLESIGRSTEAFFGQGTRLTVV.

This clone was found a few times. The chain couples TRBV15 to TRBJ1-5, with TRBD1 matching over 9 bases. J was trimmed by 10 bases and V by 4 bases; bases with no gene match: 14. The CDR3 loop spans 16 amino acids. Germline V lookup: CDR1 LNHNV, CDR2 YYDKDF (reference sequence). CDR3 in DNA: TGTGCCACCAGCATAGGGGGACAGGGACCGAATCGACCCCAGCATTTT. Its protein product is CATSIGGQGPNRPQHF.

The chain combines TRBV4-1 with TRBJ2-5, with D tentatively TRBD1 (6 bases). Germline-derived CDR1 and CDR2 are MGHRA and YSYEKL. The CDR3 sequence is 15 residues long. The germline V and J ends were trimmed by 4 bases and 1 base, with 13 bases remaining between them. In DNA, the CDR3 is TGCGCCAGCAGCCCAGCCCGGGACATCCAAGAGACCCAGTACTTC. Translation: CASSPARDIQETQYF.

CDR3 nucleotide sequence: TGTGCCAGCAGTTACCATGGGAGTTCCTCTGGAAACACCATATATTTT. Translating gives CASSYHGSSSGNTIYF. V is TRBV6-5 and J is TRBJ1-3; D gene uncertain. Looked up from germline, CDR1 is MNHEY and CDR2 is SVGAGI. V dropped 2 bases and J dropped 0 bases, with 11 bases sitting between them. This CDR3 is built from 16 residues.

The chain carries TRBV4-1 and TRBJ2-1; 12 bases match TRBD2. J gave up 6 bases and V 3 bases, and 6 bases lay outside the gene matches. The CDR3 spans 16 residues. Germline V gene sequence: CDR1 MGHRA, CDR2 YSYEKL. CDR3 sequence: CASSQETSGSFNEQFF. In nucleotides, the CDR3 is TGCGCCAGCAGCCAGGAGACTAGCGGGAGTTTCAATGAGCAGTTCTTC.

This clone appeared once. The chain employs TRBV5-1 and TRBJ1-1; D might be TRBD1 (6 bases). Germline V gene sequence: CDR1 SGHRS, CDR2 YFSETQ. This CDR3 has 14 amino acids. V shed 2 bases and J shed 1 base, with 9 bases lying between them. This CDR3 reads CASSFVQGNTEAFF. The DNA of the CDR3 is TGCGCCAGCAGCTTCGTACAGGGGAACACTGAAGCTTTCTTT.

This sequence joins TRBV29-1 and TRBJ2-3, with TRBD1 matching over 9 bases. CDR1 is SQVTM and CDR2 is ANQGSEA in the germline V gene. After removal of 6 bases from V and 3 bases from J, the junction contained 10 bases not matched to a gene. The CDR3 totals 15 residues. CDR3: CSVKRQGGETDTQYF. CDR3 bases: TGCAGCGTGAAGCGACAGGGGGGCGAGACAGATACGCAGTATTTT.

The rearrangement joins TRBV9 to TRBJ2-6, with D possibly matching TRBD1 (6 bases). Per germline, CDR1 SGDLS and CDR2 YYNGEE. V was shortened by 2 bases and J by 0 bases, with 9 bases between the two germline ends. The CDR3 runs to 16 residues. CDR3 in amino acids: CASSVRGDSGANVLTF. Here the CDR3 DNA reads TGTGCCAGCAGCGTCAGGGGAGACTCTGGGGCCAACGTCCTGACTTTC. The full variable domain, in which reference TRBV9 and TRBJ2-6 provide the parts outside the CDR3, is DSGVTQTPKHLITATGQRVTLRCSPRSGDLSVYWYQQSLDQGLQFLIQYYNGEERAKGNILERFSAQQFPDLHSELNLSSLELGDSALYFCASSVRGDSGANVLTFGAGSRLTVL.

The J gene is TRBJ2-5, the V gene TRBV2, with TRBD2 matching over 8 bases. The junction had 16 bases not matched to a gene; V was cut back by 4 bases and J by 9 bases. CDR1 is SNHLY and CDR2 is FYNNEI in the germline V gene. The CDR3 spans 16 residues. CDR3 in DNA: TGTGCCAGCAGTGCCCAACCCCTCCTCCCGGGGGGGTCCCAGTACTTC. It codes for CASSAQPLLPGGSQYF.

The CDR3 DNA follows: TGTGCCAGCAGCAAAGGGGATCGACTAGCGGGAGTCCGCACAGATACGCAGTATTTT. As protein: CASSKGDRLAGVRTDTQYF. The chain is built from TRBV21-1 and TRBJ2-3; the table assigns TRBD2, which was not confirmed against the DNA. TRBV21-1 is a pseudogene segment. The CDR3 contains 19 residues.

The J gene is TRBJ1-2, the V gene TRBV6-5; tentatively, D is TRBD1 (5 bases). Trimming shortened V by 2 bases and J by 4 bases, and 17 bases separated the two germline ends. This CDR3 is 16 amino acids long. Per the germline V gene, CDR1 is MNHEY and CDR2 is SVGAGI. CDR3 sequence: CASSYTNTGTPYGYTF. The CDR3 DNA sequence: TGTGCCAGCAGTTACACGAATACCGGGACTCCCTATGGCTACACCTTC.

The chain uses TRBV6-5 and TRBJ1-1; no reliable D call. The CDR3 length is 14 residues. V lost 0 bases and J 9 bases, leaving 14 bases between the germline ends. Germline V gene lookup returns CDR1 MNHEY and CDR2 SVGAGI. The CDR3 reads CASSYSAIGMQAFF. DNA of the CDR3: TGTGCCAGCAGTTACTCCGCAATCGGGATGCAAGCTTTCTTT.

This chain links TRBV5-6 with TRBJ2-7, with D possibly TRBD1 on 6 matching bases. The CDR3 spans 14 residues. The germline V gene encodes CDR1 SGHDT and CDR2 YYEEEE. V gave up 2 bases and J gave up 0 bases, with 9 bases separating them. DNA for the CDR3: TGTGCCAGCAGCTTACAGGGCAGCTCCTACGAGCAGTACTTC. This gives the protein CASSLQGSSYEQYF.

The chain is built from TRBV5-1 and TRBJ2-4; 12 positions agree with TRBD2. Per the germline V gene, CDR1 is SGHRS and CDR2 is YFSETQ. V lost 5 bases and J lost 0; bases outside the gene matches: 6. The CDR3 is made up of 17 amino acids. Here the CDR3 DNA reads TGCGCCAGCAGGTCGACTAGCGGGGGACTAGCCAAAAACATTCAGTACTTC. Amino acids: CASRSTSGGLAKNIQYF.

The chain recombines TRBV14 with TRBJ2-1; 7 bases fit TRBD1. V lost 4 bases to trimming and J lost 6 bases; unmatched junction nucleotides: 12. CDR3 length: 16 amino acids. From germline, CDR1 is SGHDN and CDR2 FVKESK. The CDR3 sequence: CASSPWTGSFSNEQFF. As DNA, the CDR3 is TGTGCCAGCAGCCCGTGGACAGGATCCTTTTCCAATGAGCAGTTCTTC.

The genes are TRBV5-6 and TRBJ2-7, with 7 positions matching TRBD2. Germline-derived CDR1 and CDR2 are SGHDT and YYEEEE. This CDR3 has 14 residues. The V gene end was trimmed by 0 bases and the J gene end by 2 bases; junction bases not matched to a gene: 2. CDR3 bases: TGTGCCAGCAGCTTGGTTCGGGGGGCCTACGAGCAGTACTTC. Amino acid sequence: CASSLVRGAYEQYF.

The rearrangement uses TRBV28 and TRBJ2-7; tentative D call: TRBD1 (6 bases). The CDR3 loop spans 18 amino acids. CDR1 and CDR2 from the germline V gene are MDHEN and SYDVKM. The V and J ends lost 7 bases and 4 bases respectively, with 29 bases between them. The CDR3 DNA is TGTGCCAGCACCGGAGTGTCACAAGGGGGAACTAGGGCTTACGAGCAGTACTTC. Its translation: CASTGVSQGGTRAYEQYF.

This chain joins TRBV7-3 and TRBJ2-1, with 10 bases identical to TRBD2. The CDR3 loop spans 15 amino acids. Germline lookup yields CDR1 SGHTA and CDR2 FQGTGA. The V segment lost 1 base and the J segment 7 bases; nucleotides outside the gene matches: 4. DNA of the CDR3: TGTGCCAGCAGCTTAAGGCTAGCGGGAGAAAATGAGCAGTTCTTC. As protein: CASSLRLAGENEQFF.

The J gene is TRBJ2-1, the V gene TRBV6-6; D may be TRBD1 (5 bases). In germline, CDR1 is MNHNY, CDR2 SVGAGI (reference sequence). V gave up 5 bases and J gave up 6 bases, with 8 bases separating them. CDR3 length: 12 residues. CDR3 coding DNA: TGTGCCAGCAGTCCAGGGATCAATGAGCAGTTCTTC. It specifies CASSPGINEQFF.

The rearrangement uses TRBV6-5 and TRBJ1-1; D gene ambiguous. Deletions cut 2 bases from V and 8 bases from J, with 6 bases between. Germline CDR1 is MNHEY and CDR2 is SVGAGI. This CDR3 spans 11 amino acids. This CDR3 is CASSYEREAFF. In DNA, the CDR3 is TGTGCCAGCAGTTACGAGAGAGAAGCTTTCTTT.